What follows are 2 T cell receptor beta chains derived from one specimen sequenced in a study of long-term antiretroviral therapy in people with HIV. The assay, immunoSEQ v3.0, was run at survey level. Measured with immunoSEQ multiplex PCR; TCRdb has only the in-frame clones, and not every one. The repertoire holds approximately 25,000 clones, with approximately 73% as singletons. The material sequenced was unsorted PBMCs, taken 0.5 years after starting antiretroviral therapy. Receptors originate from a woman between 40 and 55 years old with HIV.

V and J are TRBV19 and TRBJ1-1, with D possibly TRBD1 on 6 matching bases. Germline CDR1 is LNHDA and CDR2 is SQIVND (reference sequence). Trimming stripped 5 bases from V and 3 bases from J, with 10 bases between. The CDR3 loop spans 13 amino acids. The CDR3 sequence: CASSQGLDTEAFF. CDR3 DNA: TGTGCCAGTAGTCAGGGGCTAGACACTGAAGCTTTCTTT.

The rearrangement uses TRBV27 and TRBJ1-2; D is perhaps TRBD1 (6 bases). Trimming took 2 bases from V and 11 from J, leaving 18 bases between them. The CDR3 length is 14 residues. The V gene's germline CDR1 is MNHEY and CDR2 SMNVEV (reference sequence). The CDR3 DNA follows: TGTGCCAGCAGTTTAGTAGGACAGTCTATGGAGTACACCTTC. As protein: CASSLVGQSMEYTF.